This T cell receptor (beta chain) was retrieved from a study of neurological immune-mediated disorders. Study findings and constraints: HTLV-1-associated myelopathy displayed the greatest TCR clonal expansion, and multiple sclerosis exhibited the smallest, lower than that of healthy controls. One related-CDR3 cluster, found by phylogenetic grouping, held repertoires of 18 of 34 multiple sclerosis patients and is a possible signature.

Sequencing runs each generated in excess of 170 million TCR-beta sequences derived from 15-18 subjects. TCRdb fed the 5' RACE reads into MiXCR, producing one record per CDR3 protein. This table has 60,000 to 70,000 distinct CDR3 sequences, roughly 4.9% appearing once. This clonotype has at least ten counts. Its antigen is undetermined. The CDR3 loop spans 11 amino acids. From germline, CDR1 is DFQATT and CDR2 SNEGSKA (reference sequence). V was trimmed by 3 bases and J by 4 bases, leaving 6 bases between them. This rearrangement joins TRBV20-1 to TRBJ1-2; no clear D gene. The material sequenced was PBMCs. The receptor was isolated from a human donor with multiple sclerosis. The donor label of this sample is uncertain. As DNA, the CDR3 is TGCAGTGCTAGTCGCGGCTATGGCTACACCTTC. Translation gives CSASRGYGYTF.